Shown below are 7 T cell receptor beta chains from a single sample sequenced in a study of CD8 T cells in Susac syndrome. Random hexamers primed reverse transcription of 0.5 to 1 ug RNA. MiXCR, run by TCRdb on the immunoSEQ multiplex PCR reads, gives a single entry per CDR3 protein. The table records 300,000 or so distinct CDR3 sequences, around 92% of them present only once. The sequencing input was CD4+ T cells from PBMCs. Receptor source: a human donor with multiple sclerosis.

The chain couples TRBV12-3 or TRBV12-4 to TRBJ2-7, with 10 bases matching TRBD2. The V gene end was trimmed by 6 bases and the J gene end by 6 bases; junction bases not matched to a gene: 8. The CDR3 contains 14 residues. The CDR3 spells CASRPGTSAGEQYF. The CDR3 region has the DNA TGTGCCAGCAGACCCGGGACTAGCGCCGGCGAGCAGTACTTC.

This rearrangement joins TRBV3-1 to TRBJ1-1, with D unclear. This CDR3 contains 13 residues. Trimming shortened V by 2 bases and J by 3 bases, and 7 bases separated the two germline ends. Per germline, CDR1 LGHDT and CDR2 YNNKEL (reference sequence). CDR3 in amino acids: CASSQSEDTEAFF. Here the CDR3 DNA reads TGTGCCAGCAGCCAATCAGAAGACACTGAAGCTTTCTTT.

The chain links TRBV18 to TRBJ2-5; D may be TRBD2 (6 bases). Deletions cut 6 bases from V and 5 bases from J, with 13 bases between. The length of the CDR3 is 13 residues. The germline V gene encodes CDR1 KGHSH and CDR2 LQKENI. The CDR3 protein is CASSSGLGETQYF. In DNA, the CDR3 is TGTGCCAGCTCTTCGGGACTCGGGGAGACCCAGTACTTC. Filled out from reference TRBV18 and TRBJ2-5, the complete variable domain reads NAGVMQNPRHLVRRRGQEARLRCSPMKGHSHVYWYRQLPEEGLKFMVYLQKENIIDESGMPKERFSAEFPKEGPSILRIQQVVRGDSAAYFCASSSGLGETQYFGPGTRLLVL.

The rearrangement links TRBV23-1 to TRBJ1-2; TRBD1 matches at 7 bases. TRBV23-1 belongs to the ORF category, with a function that is uncertain. J was trimmed by 6 bases and V by 11 bases; bases with no gene match: 9. The CDR3 contains 12 residues. The CDR3 DNA reads as TGCGCCGGGGCGGAGAGGGGGCATGGCTACACCTTC. Translation gives CAGAERGHGYTF.

The V gene is TRBV30, the J gene TRBJ1-2; no clear D gene. This CDR3 spans 12 amino acids. Trimming left V 2 bases short and J 8 bases short, with 12 bases between. CDR1 and CDR2 from the germline V gene are GTSNPN and SVGIG (reference sequence). The CDR3 loop is CAWSRQEGGYTF. The CDR3 coding sequence is TGTGCCTGGAGTAGACAAGAAGGCGGCTACACCTTC.

This clonotype has a single count. This chain links TRBV7-2 with TRBJ2-1; the D gene is possibly TRBD2 (5 bases). The CDR3 length is 15 residues. V was clipped by 5 bases and J by 5 bases, with 16 bases between them. The germline V gene has CDR1 SGHTA and CDR2 FQGNSA. The CDR3 DNA sequence: TGTGCCAGCAGCCGTGGACTTTCCCCTAACAATGAGCAGTTCTTC. Protein sequence: CASSRGLSPNNEQFF.

This clonotype was seen once. V is TRBV7-2 and J is TRBJ2-7, with TRBD2 matching over 12 bases. The CDR3 has 16 residues. Germline V gene data show CDR1 as SGHTA and CDR2 as FQGNSA. J lost 2 bases, V lost 5 bases, and 7 bases had no gene match. This CDR3 reads CASSQSSGRAPYEQYF. CDR3 sequence (DNA): TGTGCCAGCAGCCAGTCTAGCGGGAGGGCCCCCTACGAGCAGTACTTC.